The 17 T cell receptor beta chains below all came from one sample that was sequenced in a study of shared clonotypes between healthy human individuals. Produced via immunoSEQ multiplex PCR; TCRdb's table is partial and in-frame only. Of about 2.2 million clones in the sample, roughly 93% are singletons; the top ten hold approximately 1.6%. Cells designated naive CD8 were CD45RO-negative and were positively selected for CCR7, with terminally differentiated effector memory CD45RA+ cells excluded. The material sequenced was naive CD8+ T cells from PBMCs. These receptors were collected from a man between 18 and 35 years old in good health. Some clones in this sample may be carry-over from other donors' samples.

The rearrangement links TRBV4-1 to TRBJ1-1; maybe TRBD1 (6 bases). The CDR3 consists of 15 residues. Trimming pared 4 bases from V and 5 bases from J, leaving 17 bases between. Germline CDR1 MGHRA, CDR2 YSYEKL. As DNA, the CDR3 is TGCGCCAGCAGCCTCTTAACCCAGGGGATGACTGAAGCTTTCTTT. Translation gives CASSLLTQGMTEAFF.

The rearrangement links TRBV27 to TRBJ1-1; 7 nucleotides line up with TRBD1. The CDR3 covers 15 residues. Germline CDR1 is MNHEY and CDR2 is SMNVEV (reference sequence). With V trimmed by 5 bases and J by 1 base, 7 bases remained unmatched. This CDR3 reads CASSPLQGWNTEAFF. The CDR3 DNA follows: TGTGCCAGCAGTCCATTACAGGGGTGGAACACTGAAGCTTTCTTT.

With regard to this clone: Other DNA sequences within the sample encode an identical CDR3. The gene calls are TRBV29-1 and TRBJ1-2, with 8 bases matching TRBD1. Per the germline V gene, CDR1 is SQVTM and CDR2 is ANQGSEA. The CDR3 contains 12 residues. Trimming took 3 bases from V and 8 from J; bases not matched to a gene: 5. CDR3 loop: CSVDGQGGGYTF. The CDR3 DNA reads as TGCAGCGTTGACGGACAGGGCGGAGGCTACACCTTC.

The chain uses TRBV9 and TRBJ2-1, with 9 bases that match TRBD2. The CDR3 contains 13 residues. The germline V gene encodes CDR1 SGDLS and CDR2 YYNGEE. V lost 0 bases to trimming and J lost 12 bases; unmatched junction nucleotides: 4. The CDR3 nucleotides read TGTGCCAGCAGCGTAGGCGGGCGGGAGGGGCAGTTCTTC. Translated, it gives CASSVGGREGQFF. Combining the CDR3 with reference TRBV9 and TRBJ2-1 gives the whole variable domain DSGVTQTPKHLITATGQRVTLRCSPRSGDLSVYWYQQSLDQGLQFLIQYYNGEERAKGNILERFSAQQFPDLHSELNLSSLELGDSALYFCASSVGGREGQFFGPGTRLTVL.

The chain carries TRBV11-2 and TRBJ2-1; TRBD1 matches at 7 bases. J was trimmed by 6 bases and V by 3 bases; bases with no gene match: 5. The germline V gene encodes CDR1 SGHAT and CDR2 FQNNGV. The CDR3 has 14 amino acids. This CDR3 is CASSLVPGGNEQFF. The CDR3 nucleotides are TGTGCCAGCAGCTTGGTCCCAGGGGGCAATGAGCAGTTCTTC.

This sequence joins TRBV29-1 and TRBJ1-1, with TRBD1 as a possible D gene (5 bases). This CDR3 contains 13 residues. V was pared by 4 bases and J by 5 bases, with 14 bases between. CDR1 is SQVTM and CDR2 is ANQGSEA in the germline V gene. CDR3 sequence: CSVVRAGSTEAFF. CDR3 nucleotides: TGCAGCGTTGTCAGGGCAGGCTCAACTGAAGCTTTCTTT.

This rearrangement joins TRBV27 to TRBJ1-1, with TRBD1 matching over 10 bases. In germline, CDR1 is MNHEY, CDR2 SMNVEV (reference sequence). J was trimmed by 1 base and V by 5 bases; bases with no gene match: 13. This CDR3 comprises 18 residues. CDR3 in DNA: TGTGCCAGCAGTCTCAGACAGGGGGCTTATTCCCCGAACACTGAAGCTTTCTTT. Encoded protein: CASSLRQGAYSPNTEAFF.

Concerning this clone: This same CDR3 is encoded by further DNA sequences in the sample. This chain links TRBV9 with TRBJ1-2; the D gene is possibly TRBD1 (5 bases). The germline V and J ends were trimmed by 5 bases and 5 bases, with 7 bases remaining between them. There are 11 residues in the CDR3. Germline CDR1 reads SGDLS; CDR2 reads YYNGEE. The CDR3 DNA reads as TGTGCCAGCAGGGGGGATTATGGCTACACCTTC. This encodes CASRGDYGYTF.

This clone was seen just once. The genes are TRBV11-2 and TRBJ2-1; 14 nucleotides agree with TRBD2. V lost 6 bases, J lost 8 bases, and 9 bases stayed unmatched. There are 16 residues in the CDR3. The germline gives CDR1 SGHAT, CDR2 FQNNGV. Here the CDR3 DNA reads TGTGCCAGCAGGGAAGGGACTAGCGGGAGTTCCTATGAGCAGTTCTTC. Its protein product is CASREGTSGSSYEQFF.

This sequence joins TRBV27 and TRBJ2-1; TRBD1 is a possible D gene (6 bases). Germline V gene data show CDR1 as MNHEY and CDR2 as SMNVEV (reference sequence). The CDR3 extends over 13 amino acids. Trimming took 3 bases from V and 5 from J, leaving 8 bases between them. The CDR3 reads CASSFDRNNEQFF. In nucleotides, the CDR3 is TGTGCCAGCAGTTTCGACAGGAACAATGAGCAGTTCTTC.

A word on this clone: Additional DNA sequences in this sample encode the identical CDR3. The V and J genes are TRBV27 and TRBJ2-1; a possible D gene is TRBD2 (6 bases). The CDR3 loop spans 17 amino acids. Germline V gene data show CDR1 as MNHEY and CDR2 as SMNVEV (reference sequence). V was trimmed by 1 base and J by 1 base, leaving 14 bases between them. CDR3 sequence reads: CASSLWAGGVSYNEQFF. CDR3 bases: TGTGCCAGCAGTTTATGGGCTGGAGGGGTATCCTACAATGAGCAGTTCTTC.

The V gene is TRBV28, the J gene TRBJ2-7; 10 bases map to TRBD1. With 6 bases clipped from V and 6 bases from J, the junction kept 11 bases outside the gene matches. The CDR3 runs 15 residues. Per the germline V gene, CDR1 is MDHEN and CDR2 is SYDVKM. CDR3 in amino acids: CASRGRQGAPFEQYF. The DNA for the CDR3 is TGTGCCAGCAGGGGTCGACAGGGGGCGCCCTTCGAGCAGTACTTC.

This rearrangement joins TRBV6-5 to TRBJ1-2, with TRBD1 matching over 7 bases. The V and J ends lost 0 bases and 4 bases, in that order; junction bases with no gene match: 5. The CDR3 totals 15 residues. Germline V gives CDR1 MNHEY, CDR2 SVGAGI. DNA of the CDR3: TGTGCCAGCAGTTACTCTATGGGGACAGTCTATGGCTACACCTTC. Its protein is CASSYSMGTVYGYTF.

The rearrangement joins TRBV9 to TRBJ2-1, with D perhaps TRBD2 (5 bases). Per germline, CDR1 SGDLS and CDR2 YYNGEE. This CDR3 is built from 16 residues. Trimming took 4 bases from V and 6 from J, leaving 20 bases between them. CDR3 sequence reads: CASSSRDGDRGNEQFF. The CDR3 bases are TGTGCCAGCAGCTCTCGTGATGGGGATCGGGGCAATGAGCAGTTCTTC. Looking up the rest from reference TRBV9 and TRBJ2-1 gives the full variable domain: DSGVTQTPKHLITATGQRVTLRCSPRSGDLSVYWYQQSLDQGLQFLIQYYNGEERAKGNILERFSAQQFPDLHSELNLSSLELGDSALYFCASSSRDGDRGNEQFFGPGTRLTVL.

This clone was found once. The chain combines TRBV9 with TRBJ2-1; 9 nucleotides line up with TRBD2. From germline, CDR1 is SGDLS and CDR2 YYNGEE. The ends lost 2 bases at V and 3 bases at J; junction bases unmatched: 15. This CDR3 spans 19 amino acids. Here the CDR3 reads CASSVSGRRFPDIYNEQFF. CDR3 nucleotide sequence: TGTGCCAGCAGCGTTAGCGGGAGACGGTTTCCCGACATCTACAATGAGCAGTTCTTC.

The chain is built from TRBV9 and TRBJ2-7, with 9 bases fitting TRBD1. The CDR3 sequence is 14 residues long. V was pared by 3 bases and J by 5 bases, with 6 bases of the junction left unmatched. Germline V gene data show CDR1 as SGDLS and CDR2 as YYNGEE. Here the CDR3 reads CASSATGGWNEQYF. Written as DNA, the CDR3 is TGTGCCAGCAGCGCCACAGGGGGCTGGAACGAGCAGTACTTC.

The chain carries TRBV9 and TRBJ2-7, with TRBD1 as a possible D gene (5 bases). Trimming left V 3 bases short and J 5 bases short, with 18 bases between. Per the germline V gene, CDR1 is SGDLS and CDR2 is YYNGEE. CDR3 length equals 15 residues. CDR3 in amino acids: CASSEGLVEFDEQYF. CDR3 nucleotides: TGTGCCAGCAGCGAGGGGCTAGTTGAGTTTGACGAGCAGTACTTC.